One sample yielded the 2 T cell receptor beta chains listed below, sequenced in a study of early T cells in non-severe SARS-CoV-2 infection (dated by TCRdb to the early 2020s). Libraries were made using 5' RACE. TCRdb shows the sequencer as NextSeq 500. TCRdb applied fastp at Q25 and MiXCR to the public reads, then kept only in-frame beta chains. Duplicate CDR3 protein sequences are folded into a single record with the most common DNA and genes. Within this sample are over 70,000 distinct CDR3 sequences, with approximately 14% of them counted one time only. Of the sample, about 3.7% is held by the ten largest clones. Sequences were derived from whole blood, sampled at baseline. These receptor sequences come from an adult who was a healthcare worker with PCR-confirmed SARS-CoV-2 infection or an uninfected control (not recorded which).

The rearrangement links TRBV10-3 to TRBJ2-7; D possibly corresponds to TRBD2 (6 bases). Germline CDR1 reads ENHRY; CDR2 reads SYGVKD. The CDR3 extends over 12 amino acids. V lost 3 bases and J 6 bases, leaving 9 bases between the germline ends. In DNA, the CDR3 is TGTGCCATCAGTGAAATAGCGGCCGAGCAGTACTTC. Translating it yields CAISEIAAEQYF.

This clonotype was seen more than once but under ten times. As DNA, the CDR3 is TGTGCCAGCAGCTTCGGGGCCCTAGGGGCGTACAATGAGCAGTTCTTC. This translates into CASSFGALGAYNEQFF. This chain connects TRBV7-6 to TRBJ2-1; D possibly uses TRBD1 or TRBD2 (5 bases each). Germline V CDR1 and CDR2: SGHVS, FNYEAQ. The CDR3 runs 16 residues. V was cut by 3 bases and J by 4 bases, with 16 bases left in between.